This T cell receptor beta chain came from a study of T cell responses to AZD1222 COVID-19 vaccine. This clone has a handful of counts. As yet, its antigen is unknown. Study-wide points: Clonal diversity was possibly underestimated, and white British individuals and females predominated among donors. Reports indicate that nearly half of spike-specific TCRs are directed at unmutated variant regions. Repertoire sampling occurred only after the peak T cell response. CD4 TCRs covered the whole spike, strongest at regions 160-218 and 743-854.

The CDR3 has 16 amino acids. V lost 2 bases, J lost 1 base, and 8 bases stayed unmatched. Germline V gives CDR1 MNHEY, CDR2 SMNVEV (reference sequence). TCRdb's table, derived via immunoSEQ multiplex PCR, lists solely in-frame clones and lacks some. The profile covers about 61,000 clones, with roughly four fifths appearing a single time and approximately 26% taken by the ten largest. The sample was peripheral blood, taken 28 days after the second AZD1222 dose. The rearrangement uses TRBV27 and TRBJ2-7; 7 bases match TRBD2. This TCR was recovered from an adult who received the AZD1222 COVID-19 vaccine. CDR3: CASSLSPREWSYEQYF. Here the CDR3 DNA reads TGTGCCAGCAGTTTAAGTCCGCGGGAGTGGTCCTACGAGCAGTACTTC.